The clone carrying this T cell receptor (beta chain) appeared a single time. The antigen remains unidentified. Germline V lookup: CDR1 MNHEY, CDR2 SVGAGI. The V end lost 7 bases, the J end lost 6 bases, and 17 bases lay between the germline ends. The CDR3 spans 14 residues. The record originates from a study of cytomegalovirus exposure and HLA in healthy donors. Primers: 60 Vbeta forward and 13 Jbeta reverse. Produced via immunoSEQ multiplex PCR; TCRdb's table is partial and in-frame only. The repertoire holds about 92,000 clones, with 84% as singletons. Donors counted as nominally healthy when sampled, yet unrecorded immune exposures were likely. Study-wide points: The study labeled 180 or so TCR beta chains cytomegalovirus-associated.

Sequences were obtained from PBMCs. The receptor comes from a woman aged 18-29 years in good health and CMV-seropositive. The chain uses TRBV6-5 and TRBJ2-3; possibly TRBD1 for D (6 bases). The CDR3 DNA follows: TGTGCCAGCAACCTAGCAGGGGCTTTGGATACGCAGTATTTT. Protein sequence: CASNLAGALDTQYF.